One and the same sample provided the 2 T cell receptor beta chains below, sequenced in a study of T-cell reconstitution after alpha-beta-depleted transplantation in children (dated by TCRdb to the mid-2010s). To prepare the library, PCR was applied. The sample was run on an Illumina HiSeq 2500. TCR library preparation used molecular barcoding, with unique molecular identifiers applied to normalize quantification of the TCRbeta repertoire. The public reads were run again by TCRdb, first through fastp at Q25 and then through MiXCR, and only productive beta chains were kept. Entries that share a CDR3 protein sequence are merged under the most common genes and DNA. This sample is represented by more than 550,000 distinct CDR3 sequences; about 10% of them were singletons. The top ten hold about 4% of the sample. Sequenced here: PBMCs from the stem cell graft donor, sampled from the stem cell graft. These receptors came from a human donor who donated a stem cell graft to a child with acute myeloid leukemia.

This clonotype was seen at least ten times. The CDR3 region is CSADRGNTGELFF. For the CDR3, the DNA is TGCAGCGCGGACAGGGGGAACACCGGGGAGCTGTTTTTT. The chain couples TRBV29-1 to TRBJ2-2, with TRBD1 identical over 9 bases. Germline CDR1 SQVTM, CDR2 ANQGSEA. The CDR3 has 13 residues. Germline trimming cut 7 bases from V and 1 base from J; bases unmatched to any gene: 1.

The chain carries TRBV29-1 and TRBJ2-3; 11 nucleotides match TRBD2. This CDR3 contains 15 residues. The germline CDR1 and CDR2 sequences are SQVTM and ANQGSEA. V was clipped by 3 bases and J by 4 bases; unmatched bases: 6. CDR3 nucleotide sequence: TGCAGCGTTGACGTAGCGGGAGGGCCGGCAGATACGCAGTATTTT. Translated: CSVDVAGGPADTQYF.